This T cell receptor beta chain was sequenced in a study of blood T cell repertoires in COVID-19. In the original workflow: Amplification with reference gene primers provided the estimates of nucleated cell counts. Measured with immunoSEQ multiplex PCR; TCRdb has only the in-frame clones, and not every one. The V and J calls and clone size were taken over from that table, and D and trimming were inferred from the DNA. The sample lists about 170,000 clones; around 82% were seen once. Input material: PBMCs or T cells enriched from blood (not recorded which). This TCR was sampled from a woman between 45 and 65 years old in a cohort exposed to, infected with or recovered from COVID-19 (not recorded which).

CDR3 loop: CASSLGTGLNRNEKLFF. In nucleotides, the CDR3 is TGTGCCAGCAGCTTAGGGACAGGGTTAAATCGTAATGAAAAACTGTTTTTT. V and J are TRBV7-9 and TRBJ1-4; 8 nucleotides match TRBD1. Per the germline V gene, CDR1 is SEHNR and CDR2 is FQNEAQ (reference sequence). The V and J ends lost 1 base and 4 bases, in that order; junction bases with no gene match: 8. This CDR3 contains 17 residues.